This T cell receptor delta chain was obtained from a study of gammadelta T cells in human blood. This clone is classed as large. Its antigen is not identified. The length of the CDR3 is 18 residues. With 0 bases clipped from V and 4 bases from J, the junction kept 2 bases outside the gene matches. Germline V lookup: CDR1 GEAIGNYY, CDR2 EKD. General observations from the study: Polyclonal expansion of innate γδ T cells after birth appeared microbially driven.

TCRdb called clones from the RT-PCR reads again using CATT. The sample lists some 240 delta-chain clones, 4.5% to 5.5% occurring once. The source material was Vgamma9Vdelta2 gamma-delta T cells from infant blood. The chain joins TRDV2 to TRDJ3, with 13 bases that match TRDD3. The TCR comes from a human donor. CDR3: CACDTVLGDTWDTRQMFF. The CDR3 nucleotides read TGTGCCTGTGACACCGTACTGGGGGATACGTGGGACACCCGACAGATGTTTTTC.